The T cell receptor (beta chain) described here comes from a study of blood T cell repertoires in COVID-19. Sequenced by immunoSEQ multiplex PCR; TCRdb stores in-frame clones only, minus some. Of 130,000 to 150,000 clones listed, about 87% are singletons. This CDR3 has 14 amino acids. CDR1 SNHLY and CDR2 FYNNEI come from the germline V gene. V gave up 7 bases and J gave up 6 bases; unmatched junction bases: 8. Assignment of participants to cohorts was predicated upon participant-reported clinical history. Recovered status applied to Cohort 3 donors who had two consecutive negative PCRs. It also applied to those with clearance or with symptom resolution.

The sequencing input was PBMCs or T cells enriched from blood (not recorded which). The chain recombines TRBV2 with TRBJ1-5; 8 bases align to TRBD1. The clonotype originates from a man aged 55 to 69 who had recovered from COVID-19. The CDR3 DNA sequence: TGTGCCAGCACAATTCAGGGGGCGAGTCAGCCCCAGCATTTT. Residues: CASTIQGASQPQHF.